This entry features one T cell receptor beta chain sequence. What it binds is unknown. Each donor was healthy, and each was a bone marrow donor. It was with 60 Vbeta and 13 Jbeta primers that the PCR ran. Data came from immunoSEQ multiplex PCR; TCRdb stores just in-frame clones and leaves some out. The repertoire table contains around 150,000 clones. These data are taken from a study of cytomegalovirus exposure and HLA in healthy donors. Study-level results: A previous analysis found most TCR beta V segments productive roughly 87% or roughly 30% of the time.

Germline V gives CDR1 LGHNA, CDR2 YSLEER. Trimming pared 0 bases from V and 0 bases from J, leaving 14 bases between. CDR3 length: 18 residues. V usage is TRBV4-3 and J usage is TRBJ1-4; D ambiguous. The source material was PBMCs. The clonotype was recovered from a woman aged 60-75 years in good health and CMV-seronegative. CDR3 in DNA: TGCGCCAGCAGCCAAGATCTGGGCAGACCGGCAACTAATGAAAAACTGTTTTTT. This codes for CASSQDLGRPATNEKLFF.